The rows below give T cell receptor beta chains drawn from one sample of a study of shared clonotypes between healthy human individuals. Clones were read by immunoSEQ multiplex PCR, and TCRdb kept only the in-frame ones, dropping some. The table shows approximately 2,200,000 clones, with 85% to 95% occurring only once. The material sequenced was naive CD8+ T cells from PBMCs. The origin of the receptors is a young man in good health. Some clones in this sample may be carry-over from other donors' samples. The conserved cysteine and the conserved F or W are not part of the CDR3 here. The D gene is left open where the match is weak.

TRBV7-9 - ASSVHDRGATPYEQY
TRBV6-5 - ASGLAKNIQY
TRBV6-5 - ASSYSDPHNEQF
TRBV5-5 TRBD1 ASSPWPGGYADYGYT
TRBV19 - ASLRTANTEAF
TRBV11-1 - ASSPSVGGGYGYT
TRBV14 TRBD1 ASSQHSTGGYYGYT
TRBV30 TRBD2 AWRPPGVAGPYEQY
TRBV9 - ASSTGTVTYEQY
TRBV19 - ASSPQAGQDQPQH
TRBV27 - ASSIRGPQETQY
TRBV27 - ASSLLASGNEQY
TRBV19 TRBD2 ASSISGLAGDEQF
TRBV28 TRBD1 ASSLLRTGGTEAF
TRBV28 TRBD1 ASSLGQGTNYGYT
TRBV5-1 TRBD2 ASSYGLAVAKNIQY
TRBV30 TRBD2 AWRGEGGETQY
TRBV4-1 TRBD2 ASSQVVSGGKETQY
TRBV19 - ASSIFLSSYNEQF
TRBV19 TRBD1 ASSSGTEGQPQH
TRBV5-1 - ASSLWGSDGYT
TRBV13 - ASSLGRWKEQF
TRBV10-3 TRBD1 AISESGTGHYEQY
TRBV19 - ASSISYSFYGYT
TRBV15 TRBD1 ATSVTGSAGELF
TRBV7-9 - ASSPDSNTQY
TRBV7-9 - ASSLLLKGPNTEAF
TRBV19 - ASSIGGPYNEQF
TRBV7-9 - ASSRDRAVTDTQY
TRBV5-1 - ASSLYSSGDTEAF
TRBV4-1 TRBD1 ASSQSRTGGIEKLF
TRBV4-1 - ASSPTHTYEQY
TRBV19 TRBD1 ASSRQGGRGNEQF
TRBV10-3 - AISDRSYSNQPQH
TRBV2 TRBD1 ASSETRRGRFNTDTQY
TRBV15 - ATSRDFSQPQH
TRBV5-8 - ASRTRRSYEQY
TRBV27 - ASTLRGAAGVTGELF
TRBV27 TRBD2 ASSRSGIEQY
TRBV9 - ASSVGPTSSYNEQF
TRBV5-6 TRBD1 ASSLVTGVGDTEAF
TRBV5-1 - ASSLAGQGTGANVLT
TRBV2 TRBD1 ASSDRGRTEAF
TRBV6-1 - ASSEGYYGYT
TRBV7-8 - ASSLAPNEQF
TRBV27 - ASSLVRTLNTEAF
TRBV9 - ASSSSEGPAYEQY
TRBV6-1 TRBD2 AASERLAGYNEQF
TRBV6-1 TRBD2 ASSELAGVYEQY
TRBV5-6 - ASIYSGNTEAF
TRBV29-1 - SVEDLTYEQY
TRBV27 - ASRTFGYTEAF
TRBV4-2 TRBD2 ASSQDPSGIGVGEQF
TRBV28 TRBD1 ASSPRDSPFRNTIY
TRBV7-9 - ASSPLGQGDEQY
TRBV29-1 TRBD2 SVIAGGVTGELF
TRBV5-1 - ASSLVVAGSVYEQY
TRBV9 - ASSVRGMTGELF
TRBV11-2 TRBD2 ASSKLAGNEQF
TRBV5-8 TRBD1 ASSFVDRGSLRTEQY